This is a list of T cell receptor beta chains from one sample in a study of blood T cell repertoires in COVID-19. Only in-frame clones appear in the TCRdb table, and some are missing; sequencing was by immunoSEQ multiplex PCR. The sample shows around 320,000 clones, 85% to 90% of them seen only once. Sequenced: peripheral blood. Receptors were obtained from a woman aged 25 to 39 with COVID-19, enrolled during active disease. Each CDR3 is given with its conserved first and last residue. The D gene is left open where the match is weak.

J gene,V gene,D gene,CDR3 protein
TRBJ1-5,TRBV6-5,.,CASSYGRNQPQHF
TRBJ1-2,TRBV9,TRBD1,CASSPEGAVRGIDGYTF
TRBJ2-7,TRBV11-2,.,CASSLATAYEQYF
TRBJ1-2,TRBV5-1,TRBD1,CASSLAGYRDRAGYTF
TRBJ1-2,TRBV4-1,.,CASSSIVVNPGRDYGYTF
TRBJ1-1,TRBV7-9,.,CASSPPGTKAFF
TRBJ1-1,TRBV4-1,.,CASSQDRGTEAFF
TRBJ2-5,TRBV2,.,CASIRQGGGGETQYF
TRBJ2-4,TRBV5-1,TRBD1,CASSWGDRDGNIQYF
TRBJ2-7,TRBV27,.,CASSPVWPGGLTGETEQYF
TRBJ2-1,TRBV5-1,TRBD2,CASSFLSGVTYNEQFF
TRBJ1-5,TRBV7-9,.,CASSWGEGPRSNQPQHF
TRBJ2-6,TRBV24-1,.,CATRDGSDSGANVLTF
TRBJ1-1,TRBV4-1,TRBD1,CASQGVLRNTEAFF
TRBJ2-5,TRBV7-8,TRBD2,CASSATSGGTKTQYF
TRBJ1-2,TRBV6-5,TRBD1,CASSYYGQGASGYTF
TRBJ2-2,TRBV19,TRBD1,CAGGTGFGELFF
TRBJ1-1,TRBV28,.,CASGFTIDTEAFF
TRBJ1-5,TRBV1,.,CTSSDRFHNQPQHF
TRBJ1-2,TRBV7-9,.,CASSLGGVGYTF
TRBJ2-7,TRBV5-6,TRBD1,CASSWGQGAYEQYF
TRBJ2-3,TRBV29-1,.,CSVRGGDTQYF